The clone carrying this T cell receptor beta chain was seen only once. These data come from a study of blood T cell repertoires in COVID-19. In the original analysis: From reference gene primer amplification, estimates of nucleated cell counts were derived. TCRdb's table, derived via immunoSEQ multiplex PCR, lists solely in-frame clones and lacks some. V and J calls and clone size are as listed in that table; D and trimming were resolved from the DNA. The repertoire has around 20,000 clones, more than 90% of them found once; the top ten carry 6% to 8%. Sequencing used peripheral blood. This clonotype was obtained from a man in his 70s with active COVID-19.

CDR3 nucleotides: TGTGCCAGCAGTGAAACAGGGAGCTATAATTCACCCCTCCACTTT. Translation gives CASSETGSYNSPLHF. The rearrangement uses TRBV2 and TRBJ1-6; perhaps TRBD1 as D (6 bases). The germline V gene has CDR1 SNHLY and CDR2 FYNNEI. The CDR3 contains 15 residues. V lost 2 bases and J 3 bases, leaving 8 bases between the germline ends.